The 11 T cell receptor beta chains listed next were all sequenced from one sample in a study of blood T cells in healthy people across ages. Using a J-beta primer mix together with a sample-barcoded 5' primer, a second PCR was run for roughly 7 to 12 cycles. TCRdb reprocessed the 5' RACE reads with MiXCR, giving one entry per CDR3 protein. The repertoire consists of 1.5 million to 2 million distinct CDR3 sequences, with roughly 27% occurring once and the leading ten covering 7% to 9%. The sample comprised blood. The origin of the receptors is a woman between 25 and 40 years old in good health.

This clonotype was seen more than once but under ten times. The chain couples TRBV5-8 to TRBJ2-5; D ambiguous. From germline, CDR1 is SGHTS and CDR2 YDEGEE. This CDR3 contains 15 residues. Trimming took 0 bases from V and 5 from J, leaving 14 bases between them. The CDR3 region is CASSLDLGYEETQYF. For the CDR3, the DNA is TGTGCCAGCAGCTTGGACTTGGGTTATGAGGAGACCCAGTACTTC.

Worth noting for this clonotype: This may arise from a read error, as a much more abundant clone is one base away. V usage is TRBV5-1 and J usage is TRBJ2-3; 8 bases fit TRBD2. Germline lookup yields CDR1 SGHRS and CDR2 YFSETQ. The length of the CDR3 is 15 residues. V was pared by 4 bases and J by 2 bases, with 6 bases of the junction left unmatched. The DNA of the CDR3 is TGCGCCAGCAGCGTCAACGGGAGGGCCACAGATACGCAGTATTTT. It encodes CASSVNGRATDTQYF. The whole variable domain, remainder taken from reference TRBV5-1 and TRBJ2-3, is KAGVTQTPRYLIKTRGQQVTLSCSPISGHRSVSWYQQTPGQGLQFLFEYFSETQRNKGNFPGRFSGRQFSNSRSEMNVSTLELGDSALYLCASSVNGRATDTQYFGPGTRLTVL.

A word on this clonotype: A single base separates this from a much larger clone, so it may be a read error. The chain joins TRBV6-1 to TRBJ2-3; 10 positions agree with TRBD2. V lost 0 bases and J lost 4; bases outside the gene matches: 1. The CDR3 extends over 15 amino acids. The germline V gene encodes CDR1 MNHNS and CDR2 SASEGT. The CDR3 loop is CASSEASGGPDTQYF. The DNA for the CDR3 is TGTGCCAGCAGTGAAGCTAGCGGGGGGCCAGATACGCAGTATTTT.

A few counts support this clonotype. An end of the junction does not agree with germline; a read error may underlie this. This chain connects TRBV9 to TRBJ2-7, with D perhaps being TRBD1 or TRBD2 (5 bases each). The CDR3 is made up of 18 amino acids. CDR1 and CDR2 from the germline V gene are SGDLS and YYNGEE. As DNA, the CDR3 is TGTGCCAGCAGCCCGCAGAAACAGGCGCTAGCCCCTTTCTACGGGCAGTACTTC. The encoded protein is CASSPQKQALAPFYGQYF.

The V gene is TRBV10-1, the J gene TRBJ2-3; D possibly corresponds to TRBD1 (6 bases). Trimming removed 6 bases at V and 10 bases at J, with 14 bases between. The CDR3 length is 12 residues. CDR1 is WNHNN and CDR2 is SYGVQD in the germline V gene (reference sequence). CDR3 DNA: TGCGCCAGCAGCAGCGACAGGTCAGCGCAGTATTTT. The encoded protein is CASSSDRSAQYF.

The gene calls are TRBV12-3 or TRBV12-4 and TRBJ1-6; D is unclear. The CDR3 is 13 amino acids. Trimming took off 6 bases at V and 7 bases at J, with 10 bases between the two ends. As DNA, the CDR3 is TGTGCCAGCAGCAACAGTCCAAATTCACCCCTCCACTTT. Residues: CASSNSPNSPLHF.

The rearrangement uses TRBV12-5 and TRBJ2-7; D is unresolved. The CDR3 consists of 11 residues. The V gene's germline CDR1 is LGHNT and CDR2 FRNRAP. V lost 9 bases and J lost 11, with 17 bases in between. The CDR3, as DNA: TGTGCTAGCTTACCCCTCAAGAAAAAGTACTTC. Its translation is CASLPLKKKYF.

The count of this clonotype is one. The chain couples TRBV5-6 to TRBJ1-5; D is unresolved. This CDR3 has 14 residues. From germline, CDR1 is SGHDT and CDR2 YYEEEE. V lost 0 bases, J lost 7 bases, and 11 bases lay in between. The CDR3 DNA sequence: TGTGCCAGCAGCTTGGGTTACCCCGGGCAGCCCCAGCATTTT. Its protein is CASSLGYPGQPQHF.

This clonotype turned up a few times. The chain employs TRBV7-9 and TRBJ2-5; 8 nucleotides align to TRBD1. CDR1 and CDR2 (germline): SEHNR, FQNEAQ (reference sequence). The CDR3 is 18 amino acids. V shed 7 bases and J 2 bases; nucleotides not matched to a gene: 18. For the CDR3, the DNA is TGTGCCAGCACCTCCCTCAGGGGGCTCAACCTATTGCAAGAGACCCAGTACTTC. Amino acids: CASTSLRGLNLLQETQYF. Supplemented by reference TRBV7-9 and TRBJ2-5, the full variable domain reads DTGVSQNPRHKITKRGQNVTFRCDPISEHNRLYWYRQTLGQGPEFLTYFQNEAQLEKSRLLSDRFSAERPKGSFSTLEIQRTEQGDSAMYLCASTSLRGLNLLQETQYFGPGTRLLVL.

The rearrangement links TRBV5-4 to TRBJ2-5, with TRBD1 identical over 7 bases. J lost 2 bases, V lost 0 bases, and 7 bases had no gene match. This CDR3 has 16 residues. Looked up from germline, CDR1 is SGHNT and CDR2 is YYREEE (reference sequence). CDR3 loop: CASSLAVGGLQETQYF. The DNA for the CDR3 is TGTGCCAGCAGCTTGGCGGTAGGGGGCCTTCAAGAGACCCAGTACTTC. The complete variable domain, with remaining parts taken from reference TRBV5-4 and TRBJ2-5, reads ETGVTQSPTHLIKTRGQQVTLRCSSQSGHNTVSWYQQALGQGPQFIFQYYREEENGRGNFPPRFSGLQFPNYSSELNVNALELDDSALYLCASSLAVGGLQETQYFGPGTRLLVL.

This clonotype was detected many times. The rearrangement links TRBV7-2 to TRBJ2-7; 10 bases agree with TRBD2. The CDR3 is made up of 17 amino acids. CDR1 and CDR2 from the germline V gene are SGHTA and FQGNSA. The V gene end was trimmed by 1 base and the J gene end by 0 bases; junction bases not matched to a gene: 6. The CDR3: CASSLVGTSETSYEQYF. For the CDR3, the DNA is TGTGCCAGCAGCTTAGTCGGGACTAGCGAGACCTCCTACGAGCAGTACTTC.